These T cell receptor beta chains were read from a single sample in a study of early T cells in non-severe SARS-CoV-2 infection. TCRdb reprocessed the 5' RACE reads via MiXCR and lists one record per CDR3 protein. In the table there are about 84,000 distinct CDR3 sequences, 12% of which are singletons. Sequenced material: whole blood. The receptors were gathered from an adult who was a healthcare worker with PCR-confirmed SARS-CoV-2 infection or an uninfected control (not recorded which). The CDR3 runs from the conserved cysteine through the conserved F or W. A D gene is named only where the DNA matches it firmly. Size is omitted from some rows. Given values are once, few, many or a class for expanded clones.

size	D	V	J	DNA	CDR3
-	TRBD2	TRBV19	TRBJ2-4	TGTGCCAGTAGTAAAACTAGCGGGCTTCGCATTAACATTCAGTACTTC	CASSKTSGLRINIQYF
few	TRBD2	TRBV11-2	TRBJ2-4	TGTGCCAGCAGCTCGGGGGGGTACGTACCGAGCATTCAGTACTTC	CASSSGGYVPSIQYF
many	-	TRBV27	TRBJ1-6	TGTGCCAGCAGTTTAAGGGGCGGCCCGAGCTCCTATAATTCACCCCTCCACTTT	CASSLRGGPSSYNSPLHF
many	-	TRBV12-3/TRBV12-4	TRBJ1-5	TGTGCCAGCAGCTATAGCAATCAGCCCCAGCATTTT	CASSYSNQPQHF
-	-	TRBV20-1	TRBJ1-1	TGCAGTGCTGCGGGTCCGGACACTGAAGCTTTCTTT	CSAAGPDTEAFF
few	TRBD1	TRBV12-3/TRBV12-4	TRBJ1-6	TGTGCCAGCAGTTTAGCGGACAGGGGTAATTCACCCCTCCACTTT	CASSLADRGNSPLHF
few	-	TRBV28	TRBJ2-7	TGTGCCAGCAGTTCTCACAGGGACGAGCAGTACTTC	CASSSHRDEQYF
few	TRBD1	TRBV7-9	TRBJ2-2	TGTGCCAGCAGCTTGGGACAGGGGACCAACACCGGGGAGCTGTTTTTT	CASSLGQGTNTGELFF
many	-	TRBV11-2	TRBJ2-1	TGTGCCAGCAGCCAGAGACAGGGAGGCTCCTACAATGAGCAGTTCTTC	CASSQRQGGSYNEQFF
-	TRBD2	TRBV24-1	TRBJ2-7	TGTGCCACCAGTCTCGGTGGTAGCGGGAAAGACGAGCAGTACTTC	CATSLGGSGKDEQYF
few	-	TRBV3-1	TRBJ2-2	TGTGCCAGCAGCCTCCTCCCAGAGGCCGCCGGGGAGCTGTTTTTT	CASSLLPEAAGELFF
-	TRBD1	TRBV18	TRBJ1-4	TGTGCCAGCTCACCAGGGACAGGGGGCATGTCTAATGAAAAACTGTTTTTT	CASSPGTGGMSNEKLFF
-	TRBD1	TRBV12-3/TRBV12-4	TRBJ1-2	TGTGCCAGCAGTTTGCAGGACAGGGCGTACTATGGCTACACCTTC	CASSLQDRAYYGYTF
-	-	TRBV5-5	TRBJ2-5	TGTGCCAGCAGCTTGGTAGTTGCTGGGACCCAGTACTTC	CASSLVVAGTQYF
few	-	TRBV12-3/TRBV12-4	TRBJ2-1	TGTGCCAGCAGTTTACCTAACGGTCTAAAAGCTGTCAATGAGCAGTTCTTC	CASSLPNGLKAVNEQFF
many	TRBD1	TRBV5-1	TRBJ2-1	TGCGCCAGCAGCTTGACAGGGGTCAGCTACAATGAGCAGTTCTTC	CASSLTGVSYNEQFF
-	-	TRBV7-9	TRBJ1-1	TGTGCCAGCAGCGAAGGACAGAGGGGCACTGAAGCTTTCTTT	CASSEGQRGTEAFF
few	-	TRBV12-3/TRBV12-4	TRBJ1-6	TGTGCCAGCGGGTCCTCGGCAAATTCACCCCTCCACTTT	CASGSSANSPLHF
few	-	TRBV29-1	TRBJ1-2	TGCAGCTTTCAGACCGTCAACTATGGCTACACCTTC	CSFQTVNYGYTF
many	-	TRBV20-1	TRBJ2-5	TGCAGTGCCGGAGGAGCTGATAAAGAGACCCAGTACTTC	CSAGGADKETQYF
many	TRBD1	TRBV20-1	TRBJ1-6	TGCAGTGCTTGCCTTTGTAAGCCGGGGACAGGGGAAAGGGATTCACCCCTCCACTTT	CSACLCKPGTGERDSPLHF
few	TRBD2	TRBV5-4	TRBJ2-3	TGTGCCAGCAGCTTGGCCACGCGTGCGCGGGGGGCGAAACTGAGCACAGATACGCAGTATTTT	CASSLATRARGAKLSTDTQYF
few	TRBD2	TRBV11-3	TRBJ2-1	TGTGCCAGCAGCTTAGGCGGGGGGGCCGGGAGGTCATATGAGCAGTTCTTC	CASSLGGGAGRSYEQFF
few	-	TRBV24-1	TRBJ2-3	TGTGCCACCAGTCCCCCCGGCGCGACGACAGGCGCAGATACGCAGTATTTT	CATSPPGATTGADTQYF
few	TRBD2	TRBV5-1	TRBJ2-1	TGCGCCAGCAGAATGAGCGGGAGGGCCTACAATGAGCAGTTCTTC	CASRMSGRAYNEQFF
-	-	TRBV29-1	TRBJ1-2	TGCAGCGTTGAACACAGGGAGGACTATGGCTACACCTTC	CSVEHREDYGYTF